The rows below give T cell receptor beta chains drawn from one sample of a study of cytomegalovirus exposure and HLA in healthy donors. Assay used: immunoSEQ multiplex PCR; TCRdb lists only in-frame clones, some missing. The table lists just under 95,000 clones, 70% to 90% of them singletons. Sequenced material: PBMCs. The receptors shown here come from a young woman in good health and CMV-seropositive. The CDR3 runs from the conserved cysteine through the conserved F or W. The D gene is left open where the match is weak. Size values are once, few and many counts, or a class for expanded clones, and some rows have none.

>NA|TRBJ2-1|NA|TRBV28
TGTGCCAGCAGTGGCCGTGTCTTCGTAGCGGAGATAAACAATGAGCAGTTCTTC
CASSGRVFVAEINNEQFF
>NA|TRBJ1-2|NA|TRBV27
TGTGCCAGCAGTAGTGTTTGGGGAGCCAGTGGCTACACCTTC
CASSSVWGASGYTF
>NA|TRBJ2-3|NA|TRBV6-1
TGTGCCAGCAGTGAAACCACGACTAGCACAGATACGCAGTATTTT
CASSETTTSTDTQYF
>TRBD1|TRBJ2-3|NA|TRBV28
TGTGCCAGCTCCGGGACAGGGCCCGTTGACTCGCAGTATTTT
CASSGTGPVDSQYF
>TRBD2|TRBJ2-7|NA|TRBV5-6
TGTGCCAGCAGCGTTAGCGGGGCCGCCTACGAGCAGTACTTC
CASSVSGAAYEQYF
>NA|TRBJ1-1|NA|TRBV5-6
TGTGCCAGCAGCTTGAGCGGCCAGAACACTGAAGCTTTCTTT
CASSLSGQNTEAFF
>NA|TRBJ1-4|NA|TRBV2
TGTGCCAGCAGTCGGGTGACTAATGAAAAACTGTTTTTT
CASSRVTNEKLFF
>NA|TRBJ2-7|NA|TRBV28
TGTGCCAGCACCGGGACTCCTTCCTACGAGCAGTACTTC
CASTGTPSYEQYF
>NA|TRBJ1-5|NA|TRBV9
TGTGCCAGCAGCGAATCCCCGGGACACAATCAGCCCCAGCATTTT
CASSESPGHNQPQHF
>TRBD2|TRBJ2-5|once|TRBV7-7
TGTGCTAGCAGCTTAGGGGGCGGGGGGGCCTTGGAGACCCAGTACTTC
CASSLGGGGALETQYF
>TRBD1|TRBJ1-2|NA|TRBV9
TGTGCCAGCAGCGTAGATGGGACAGGTGCTGGGTATGGCTACACCTTC
CASSVDGTGAGYGYTF
>NA|TRBJ2-7|NA|TRBV28
TGTGCCAGCAGTTTACAAGGTGCAGGGTACTACGAGCAGTACTTC
CASSLQGAGYYEQYF
>TRBD1|TRBJ2-7|NA|TRBV5-6
TGTGCCAGCAGCTGGGGTGGGACAGGGGGCTTCGAGCAGTACTTC
CASSWGGTGGFEQYF
>TRBD2|TRBJ2-3|NA|TRBV25-1
TGTGCCAGCAGTGATCTAGCGGGAGTGGTAGGTACGCAGTATTTT
CASSDLAGVVGTQYF
>TRBD2|TRBJ2-1|NA|TRBV7-3
TGTGCCAGCAGTAGCGGGAGTCCGGGCAATGAGCAGTTCTTC
CASSSGSPGNEQFF
>TRBD1|TRBJ1-2|NA|TRBV9
TGTGCCAGCAGCGTATCCCATGATCCGACGACAGGGACAAACTATGGCTACACCTTC
CASSVSHDPTTGTNYGYTF
>NA|TRBJ2-7|NA|TRBV5-1
TGCGCCAGCAGCCCACGTCTAGTCTCACACGAGCAGTACTTC
CASSPRLVSHEQYF
>NA|TRBJ2-7|NA|TRBV10-2
TGCGCCAGCGGGGGGAGACGCTACGAGCAGTACTTC
CASGGRRYEQYF
>NA|TRBJ2-3|NA|TRBV5-1
TGCGCCAGCAGGGACATCCTTAGGGCCACAGATACGCAGTATTTT
CASRDILRATDTQYF
>TRBD1|TRBJ1-1|few|TRBV29-1
TGCAGCGGCAGACAGGGTTTGAACACTGAAGCTTTCTTT
CSGRQGLNTEAFF
>TRBD1|TRBJ1-1|NA|TRBV6-1
TGTGCCAGCAGTCAGGGGGCCGGCACTGAAGCTTTCTTT
CASSQGAGTEAFF
>TRBD2|TRBJ2-3|NA|TRBV15
TGTGCCACCAGCGGGGGGTCGGGTAGCGGGAGTTTGGCACGCACAGATACGCAGTATTTT
CATSGGSGSGSLARTDTQYF
>NA|TRBJ2-3|NA|TRBV9
TGTGCCAGCAGCCCTGACCAGAGGGAAGATACGCAGTATTTT
CASSPDQREDTQYF
>NA|TRBJ1-5|NA|TRBV12-1
TGTGCCAGCAGCTTTGTCGGGGGGAGCCCTAGCAATCAGCCCCAGCATTTT
CASSFVGGSPSNQPQHF
>NA|TRBJ1-5|NA|TRBV15
TGTGCCACCAGCCTCAGTGATAGCAATCAGCCCCAGCATTTT
CATSLSDSNQPQHF
>TRBD1|TRBJ2-3|NA|TRBV19
TGTGCCAGTAAGGGGGCAGGGACAGATACGCAGTATTTT
CASKGAGTDTQYF
>NA|TRBJ2-5|NA|TRBV5-1
TGCGCCAGCAGCAACAACGGGCAAGAGACCCAGTACTTC
CASSNNGQETQYF
>TRBD1|TRBJ1-2|NA|TRBV11-2
TGTGCCAGCAGCTTAGACTGGGACAGCTATGGCTACACCTTC
CASSLDWDSYGYTF
>NA|TRBJ2-4|NA|TRBV19
TGTGCCAGTAGTTTCACGGGAGAGGCGGCCAAAAACATTCAGTACTTC
CASSFTGEAAKNIQYF
>NA|TRBJ2-4|NA|TRBV18
TGTGCCAGCTCACCACAAACGGGTTCGGCCAAAAACATTCAGTACTTC
CASSPQTGSAKNIQYF
>TRBD2|TRBJ2-3|NA|TRBV7-9
TGTTCCAGCAGCTTCCTCAGCGGGGGGGCCGGGGATACGCAGTATTTT
CSSSFLSGGAGDTQYF
>TRBD2|TRBJ2-1|NA|TRBV19
TGTGCCAGTAGTATCGTAGCGGGGGGGTCCGATGAGCAGTTCTTC
CASSIVAGGSDEQFF
>TRBD1|TRBJ1-1|NA|TRBV2
TGTGCCAGCAGGGGTAAGACAGGGGGCAACACTGAAGCTTTCTTT
CASRGKTGGNTEAFF
>TRBD1|TRBJ1-1|NA|TRBV28
TGTGCCAGCTGGAACCAGGGGGCTACTGAAGCTTTCTTT
CASWNQGATEAFF
>TRBD1|TRBJ1-2|NA|TRBV5-6
TGTGCCAGCAGCTTGGGGGGGACAGGCAGCTACACCTTC
CASSLGGTGSYTF
>NA|TRBJ2-1|NA|TRBV5-1
TGCGCCAGCATGCTGGGCGATGTCTCCTACAATGAGCAGTTCTTC
CASMLGDVSYNEQFF
>NA|TRBJ2-3|NA|TRBV6-1
TGTGCCAGCAGTGGACGGACGGGAAGCACAGATACGCAGTATTTT
CASSGRTGSTDTQYF
>TRBD1|TRBJ2-7|NA|TRBV10-3
TGTGCCACCTCGGACAGGTCCTACGAGCAGTACTTC
CATSDRSYEQYF
>TRBD1|TRBJ1-5|once|TRBV2
TGTGCCAGTCAGCCGACAGGGCGGAATCAGCCCCAGCATTTT
CASQPTGRNQPQHF
>NA|TRBJ2-5|NA|TRBV6-1
TGTGCCAGCACGCGATGGGGGGTCCAAGAGACCCAGTACTTC
CASTRWGVQETQYF
>NA|TRBJ1-2|NA|TRBV18
TGTGCCAGCTCACCCAGGCAGGCTTACTATGGCTACACCTTC
CASSPRQAYYGYTF
>NA|TRBJ1-3|NA|TRBV2
TGTGCCAGCAGTTCCCAGAGGGGAAACACCATATATTTT
CASSSQRGNTIYF
>NA|TRBJ1-2|NA|TRBV30
TGTGCCTGGAGCCCAACAGGGTATGGCTACACCTTC
CAWSPTGYGYTF
>NA|TRBJ1-2|NA|TRBV6-6
TGTGCCAGCAGGACGACCGGGACACGGGACTATGGCTACACCTTC
CASRTTGTRDYGYTF
>NA|TRBJ1-1|NA|TRBV28
TGTGCCAGCAGCACAACAGGTAGTATGGGGACTGAAGCTTTCTTT
CASSTTGSMGTEAFF
>NA|TRBJ1-4|NA|TRBV27
TGTGCCAGCAGTTTATCTCCGGGGGGGCATGAAAAACTGTTTTTT
CASSLSPGGHEKLFF
>NA|TRBJ1-1|NA|TRBV7-9
TGTGCCAGCAGCCCGGACAGTGAAGCTTTCTTT
CASSPDSEAFF
>NA|TRBJ2-3|NA|TRBV30
TGTGCCTGGAGTGTTGGGGCAGACACAGATACGCAGTATTTT
CAWSVGADTDTQYF